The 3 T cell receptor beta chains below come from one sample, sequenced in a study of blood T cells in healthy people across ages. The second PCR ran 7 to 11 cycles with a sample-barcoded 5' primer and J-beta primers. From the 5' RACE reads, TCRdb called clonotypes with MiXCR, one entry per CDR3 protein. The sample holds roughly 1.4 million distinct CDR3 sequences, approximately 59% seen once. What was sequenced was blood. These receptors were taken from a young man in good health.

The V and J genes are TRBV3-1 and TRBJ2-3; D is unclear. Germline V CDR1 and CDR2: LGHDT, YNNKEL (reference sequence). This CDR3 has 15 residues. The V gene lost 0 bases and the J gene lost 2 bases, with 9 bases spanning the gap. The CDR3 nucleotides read TGTGCCAGCAGCCAAGACTCGTACTACACAGATACGCAGTATTTT. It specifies CASSQDSYYTDTQYF.

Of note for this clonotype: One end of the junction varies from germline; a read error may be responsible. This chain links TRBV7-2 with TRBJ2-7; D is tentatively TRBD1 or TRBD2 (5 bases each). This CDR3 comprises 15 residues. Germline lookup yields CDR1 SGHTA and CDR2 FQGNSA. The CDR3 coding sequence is TGTGCCGGCAGCTATCCCCCGGGACGGATCTACGAGCAGTACTTC. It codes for CAGSYPPGRIYEQYF.

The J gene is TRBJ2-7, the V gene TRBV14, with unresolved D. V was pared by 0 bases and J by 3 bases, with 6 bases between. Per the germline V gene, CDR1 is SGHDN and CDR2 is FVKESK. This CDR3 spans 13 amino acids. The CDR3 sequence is CASSQEYYYEQYF. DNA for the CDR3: TGTGCCAGCAGCCAAGAATACTACTACGAGCAGTACTTC. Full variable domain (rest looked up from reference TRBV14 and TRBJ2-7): EAGVTQFPSHSVIEKGQTVTLRCDPISGHDNLYWYRRVMGKEIKFLLHFVKESKQDESGMPNNRFLAERTGGTYSTLKVQPAELEDSGVYFCASSQEYYYEQYFGPGTRLTVT.